This entry features one T cell receptor (beta chain) sequence. This record comes from a study of blood T cell repertoires in COVID-19. CDR1 MGHRA and CDR2 YSYEKL come from the germline V gene. Trimming took 1 base from V and 1 from J, leaving 13 bases between them. The CDR3 has 16 amino acids. Produced via immunoSEQ multiplex PCR; TCRdb's table is partial and in-frame only. Here the sample spans roughly 250,000 clones, about nine tenths being singletons. The sequencing sample was made of peripheral blood. The chain carries TRBV4-1 and TRBJ1-2, with a weak D call TRBD1 (6 bases). The receptor comes from a man aged 30 to 45 with COVID-19, enrolled during active disease. CDR3 sequence (DNA): TGCGCCAGCAGCCAAGCCCGGGACACCGATAACTATGGCTACACCTTC. As protein: CASSQARDTDNYGYTF.